These 11 T cell receptor beta chains were all obtained from the same sample, sequenced in a study of blood T cell repertoires in COVID-19 (TCRdb year 2020). The method behind the library was the immunoSEQ multiplex PCR assay. In its TCRdb copy, this immuneACCESS table keeps in-frame sequences only and misses some clones. Where compared with another copy, unresolved V genes explain less than half of these, and the others have no known cause. Here the sample has about 55,000 clones; 86% occur a single time. The top ten hold about 2.7% of the sample. Sequencing was done on a sample of peripheral blood. Source of these receptors: a man older than 75 with acute or convalescent COVID-19.

This clone has more than one count but fewer than ten. The chain couples TRBV10-1 to TRBJ1-5, with TRBD1 matching 7 bases. The germline gives CDR1 WNHNN, CDR2 SYGVQD (reference sequence). The CDR3 contains 14 residues. Trimming cost V 2 bases and J 4 bases; bases outside gene matches: 2. The CDR3, as DNA: TGCGCCAGCAGTGAGGACAGGGTTAATCAGCCCCAGCATTTT. Its protein product is CASSEDRVNQPQHF.

The chain combines TRBV11-2 with TRBJ1-5; no definite D call. V was cut by 1 base and J by 5 bases, with 9 bases left in between. CDR3 length: 14 amino acids. Germline V CDR1 and CDR2: SGHAT, FQNNGV. The CDR3 sequence: CASSLAHGDQPQHF. CDR3 nucleotides: TGTGCCAGCAGCTTAGCTCACGGGGATCAGCCCCAGCATTTT.

This clone has just one count. The chain joins TRBV5-4 to TRBJ2-1; 8 bases map to TRBD2. Germline V gene data show CDR1 as SGHNT and CDR2 as YYREEE (reference sequence). V lost 3 bases, J lost 4 bases, and 6 bases stayed unmatched. This CDR3 has 15 amino acids. The CDR3 protein is CASSSQTGGYNEQFF. The CDR3, as DNA: TGTGCCAGCAGCTCCCAAACGGGGGGGTACAATGAGCAGTTCTTC. Supplemented by reference TRBV5-4 and TRBJ2-1, the full variable domain reads ETGVTQSPTHLIKTRGQQVTLRCSSQSGHNTVSWYQQALGQGPQFIFQYYREEENGRGNFPPRFSGLQFPNYSSELNVNALELDDSALYLCASSSQTGGYNEQFFGPGTRLTVL.

The J gene is TRBJ2-2, the V gene TRBV5-4, with TRBD2 matching over 15 bases. Trimming at V came to 4 bases and at J to 7 bases, leaving 2 bases not matched to a gene. This CDR3 spans 15 amino acids. Germline CDR1 reads SGHNT; CDR2 reads YYREEE (reference sequence). The CDR3 sequence is CASSGTSGGCGELFF. The CDR3 DNA follows: TGTGCCAGCAGCGGGACTAGCGGGGGGTGCGGGGAGCTGTTTTTT.

This chain links TRBV6-5 with TRBJ2-2; 7 nucleotides match TRBD2. The CDR3 has 15 residues. Germline assignment: CDR1 MNHEY and CDR2 SVGAGI. V lost 6 bases and J lost 6; bases outside the gene matches: 10. In DNA, the CDR3 is TGTGCCAGCAGACCCTTCGGGGGGACGTCCGGGGAGCTGTTTTTT. This translates into CASRPFGGTSGELFF.

The genes are TRBV4-2 and TRBJ1-1; perhaps TRBD1 as D (5 bases). There are 15 residues in the CDR3. V was clipped by 0 bases and J by 2 bases, with 10 bases between them. Germline assignment: CDR1 LGHNA and CDR2 YNFKEQ. Written as DNA, the CDR3 is TGTGCCAGCAGCCAAGATCAGGGAACTAACACTGAAGCTTTCTTT. This translates into CASSQDQGTNTEAFF.

This clone came up once. V and J are TRBV7-2 and TRBJ2-1; D perhaps matches TRBD2 (5 bases). Trimming took 5 bases from V and 10 from J, leaving 15 bases between them. This CDR3 region has 13 residues. Germline CDR1 and CDR2: SGHTA and FQGNSA. For the CDR3, the DNA is TGTGCCAGCAGCCCGAGCCCTAGGGAGGAGCAGTTCTTC. Its protein is CASSPSPREEQFF.

The chain couples TRBV5-1 to TRBJ2-5; D is unclear. Trimming took 1 base from V and 5 from J, leaving 6 bases between them. The germline V gene encodes CDR1 SGHRS and CDR2 YFSETQ. The CDR3 loop spans 12 amino acids. Here the CDR3 reads CASSLTQETQYF. The CDR3 DNA follows: TGCGCCAGCAGCTTGACCCAGGAGACCCAGTACTTC. Combining the CDR3 with reference TRBV5-1 and TRBJ2-5 gives the whole variable domain KAGVTQTPRYLIKTRGQQVTLSCSPISGHRSVSWYQQTPGQGLQFLFEYFSETQRNKGNFPGRFSGRQFSNSRSEMNVSTLELGDSALYLCASSLTQETQYFGPGTRLLVL.

V usage is TRBV15 and J usage is TRBJ2-3; a possible D gene is TRBD1 (6 bases). V was pared by 0 bases and J by 3 bases, with 10 bases between. The CDR3 runs 15 residues. Germline CDR1 LNHNV, CDR2 YYDKDF (reference sequence). CDR3 sequence reads: CATSREGRGTDTQYF. CDR3 DNA: TGTGCCACCAGCAGAGAAGGCAGGGGAACAGATACGCAGTATTTT.

J is TRBJ2-2 and V is TRBV5-1, with TRBD1 matching 7 bases. The CDR3 contains 14 residues. Trimming took 1 base from V and 6 from J; bases not matched to a gene: 3. CDR1 and CDR2 (germline): SGHRS, YFSETQ. CDR3 loop: CASSLRQGAGELFF. The CDR3 DNA reads as TGCGCCAGCAGCTTGCGGCAGGGGGCCGGGGAGCTGTTTTTT.

V usage is TRBV5-4 and J usage is TRBJ1-2; 7 nucleotides match TRBD1. Trimming took 1 base from V and 1 from J; bases not matched to a gene: 4. The CDR3 has 15 amino acids. Germline CDR1 is SGHNT and CDR2 is YYREEE (reference sequence). CDR3 sequence: CASSLPTGVNYGYTF. CDR3 nucleotides: TGTGCCAGCAGCTTGCCCACAGGGGTTAACTATGGCTACACCTTC.